This T cell receptor beta chain stems from a study of graft-versus-host responses after intestinal transplantation. General study points: Analysis identified GvH clones in recipient marrow, with some appearing first in ileum or blood.

The table came from immunoSEQ multiplex PCR; TCRdb's copy has only in-frame clones and leaves some out. The repertoire includes 23,000 or so clones, roughly four fifths of them detected once, and just over 0.9% sits in the top ten. About this clone itself: What it recognizes is unknown.

The sequenced sample was unstimulated CD8+ T cells sorted from spleen or lymph node cells, obtained before transplant. The source is a human donor who was the organ donor for an intestinal transplant.

For the CDR3, the DNA is TGTGCCAGCAGCTTACTGTTGCGGCCGGGGGCGACAGGGGGCCGCTATGGCTACACCTTC. As protein: CASSLLLRPGATGGRYGYTF. The V call is TRBV7-6, the J call TRBJ1-2, with 10 nucleotides matching TRBD1. Trimming cost V 2 bases and J 4 bases; bases outside gene matches: 19. The CDR3 extends over 20 amino acids. Germline lookup yields CDR1 SGHVS and CDR2 FNYEAQ.